This T cell receptor beta chain is from a study of CD8+ T cells in alopecia areata. Study overall: The authors grafted skin from approximately 6-13-month-old C3H/HeJ donors with spontaneous alopecia onto roughly 6-10-week-old female C3H/HeJ mice.

It was cDNA, reverse transcribed from extracted RNA, that served as the sequencing template. Sequencing was performed with immunoSEQ multiplex PCR; in TCRdb, only in-frame clones are kept and a portion is missing. Altogether about 270,000 clones were found in the sample, and no singletons occur. The V end lost 0 bases, the J end lost 1 base, and 7 bases lay between the germline ends. The germline gives CDR1 LGHNA, CDR2 YNLKQL (reference sequence). This CDR3 spans 15 amino acids. A few counts support this clone. Its target is unknown. Mouse names are used for the genes. The CDR3 end falls 4 residues outside the read, so it is completed with the germline J gene. This sample includes further DNA sequences coding for the same CDR3. Cell sorting was performed on pooled cutaneous lymph node cells with CD4, CD8alpha, NKG2D, NKG2ACE and other markers. Study-wide findings and caveats: Sequenced scalp T cells also include alphabeta T cells resident in normal skin. Affected scalp, especially in alopecia totalis/universalis, had a higher clonality than normal scalp did.

Sequences were obtained from CD4+ T cells sorted from a lymph node. This TCR derives from a C3H/HeJ mouse with alopecia areata. MHC haplotype of the mouse line: H2-k. V is TRBV5 and J is TRBJ2-1; D is perhaps TRBD1 (6 bases). The sequenced part of the CDR3 DNA is TGTGCCAGCAGCCAAGAACAGGGAAACTATGCT. Its protein is CASSQEQGNYA. The entire CDR3 protein is CASSQEQGNYAEQFF.